One and the same sample provided the 9 T cell receptor beta chains below, sequenced in a study of T cell responses to AZD1222 COVID-19 vaccine. Sequenced by immunoSEQ multiplex PCR; TCRdb stores in-frame clones only, minus some. Of 150,000 to 200,000 clones listed, about nine tenths are singletons. The material sequenced was peripheral blood, taken 28 days after the second dose of the MenACWY control vaccine. The receptor source for this set is an adult who received the MenACWY meningococcal vaccine as a control.

V gene TRBV11-2 combines with J gene TRBJ2-1, with D uncertain. The CDR3 has 11 residues. Trimming took 1 base from V and 9 from J, leaving 4 bases between them. CDR1 SGHAT and CDR2 FQNNGV come from the germline V gene. CDR3 sequence: CASSLGPEQFF. CDR3 nucleotides: TGTGCCAGCAGCTTAGGGCCTGAGCAGTTCTTC.

The chain joins TRBV6-5 to TRBJ2-1; no reliable D call. Germline CDR1 reads MNHEY; CDR2 reads SVGAGI. The CDR3 runs 15 residues. V was pared by 3 bases and J by 5 bases, with 14 bases between. The CDR3 DNA reads as TGTGCCAGCAGTTATGCCCGGACCGCGAACAATGAGCAGTTCTTC. Encoded protein: CASSYARTANNEQFF.

This rearrangement joins TRBV12-3 or TRBV12-4 to TRBJ1-1; TRBD1 is a possible D gene (5 bases). V shed 5 bases and J shed 4 bases, with 11 bases lying between them. The CDR3 has 13 amino acids. Here the CDR3 reads CASSRGSFTEAFF. Written as DNA, the CDR3 is TGTGCCAGCAGTAGGGGTTCGTTCACTGAAGCTTTCTTT.

V is TRBV6-5 and J is TRBJ2-7, with 12 nucleotides matching TRBD2. The V and J ends lost 7 bases and 3 bases, in that order; junction bases with no gene match: 7. Germline V gene data show CDR1 as MNHEY and CDR2 as SVGAGI. There are 15 residues in the CDR3. The CDR3 protein is CASKAGLAGYYEQYF. The DNA of the CDR3 is TGTGCCAGCAAAGCGGGACTAGCGGGTTACTACGAGCAGTACTTC.

This clone was picked up one time. The chain couples TRBV30 to TRBJ1-6; 9 bases match TRBD1. There are 15 residues in the CDR3. Trimming cost V 1 base and J 9 bases; bases outside gene matches: 7. The germline gives CDR1 GTSNPN, CDR2 SVGIG (reference sequence). CDR3 in amino acids: CAWSAGQGFSSPLHF. The CDR3 DNA sequence: TGTGCCTGGAGTGCAGGACAGGGGTTCAGTTCACCCCTCCACTTT. Looking up the rest from reference TRBV30 and TRBJ1-6 gives the full variable domain: SQTIHQWPATLVQPVGSPLSLECTVEGTSNPNLYWYRQAAGRGLQLLFYSVGIGQISSEVPQNLSASRPQDRQFILSSKKLLLSDSGFYLCAWSAGQGFSSPLHFGNGTRLTVT.

This sequence joins TRBV25-1 and TRBJ2-3, with D perhaps assigned TRBD1 or TRBD2 (5 bases each). Per the germline V gene, CDR1 is MGHDK and CDR2 is SYGVNS. The CDR3 has 13 amino acids. Trimming pared 6 bases from V and 6 bases from J, leaving 13 bases between. The CDR3 sequence: CASSGDRGDTQYF. CDR3 nucleotides: TGTGCCAGCAGCGGGGACCGCGGGGATACGCAGTATTTT.

V is TRBV5-4 and J is TRBJ1-4; 7 nucleotides line up with TRBD1. Germline lookup yields CDR1 SGHNT and CDR2 YYREEE (reference sequence). With V trimmed by 5 bases and J by 3 bases, 7 bases remained unmatched. This CDR3 has 15 amino acids. CDR3 in amino acids: CASRAGTAPNEKLFF. As DNA, the CDR3 is TGTGCCAGCAGGGCTGGGACAGCGCCTAATGAAAAACTGTTTTTT.

The chain couples TRBV30 to TRBJ1-2; D is uncertain. Trimming took off 4 bases at V and 0 bases at J, with 9 bases between the two ends. CDR1 GTSNPN and CDR2 SVGIG come from the germline V gene (reference sequence). The CDR3 is made up of 13 amino acids. The CDR3 here is CAWIRMANYGYTF. The CDR3 DNA follows: TGTGCCTGGATAAGGATGGCTAACTATGGCTACACCTTC.

V usage is TRBV7-2 and J usage is TRBJ1-5, with 8 bases lining up with TRBD1. The CDR3 covers 15 residues. The germline gives CDR1 SGHTA, CDR2 FQGNSA. V trimming: 4 bases; J trimming: 2 bases; junction bases outside the gene matches: 4. The CDR3 DNA reads as TGTGCCAGCAGCTACGGACAGGGACGCAATCAGCCCCAGCATTTT. It yields the protein CASSYGQGRNQPQHF.